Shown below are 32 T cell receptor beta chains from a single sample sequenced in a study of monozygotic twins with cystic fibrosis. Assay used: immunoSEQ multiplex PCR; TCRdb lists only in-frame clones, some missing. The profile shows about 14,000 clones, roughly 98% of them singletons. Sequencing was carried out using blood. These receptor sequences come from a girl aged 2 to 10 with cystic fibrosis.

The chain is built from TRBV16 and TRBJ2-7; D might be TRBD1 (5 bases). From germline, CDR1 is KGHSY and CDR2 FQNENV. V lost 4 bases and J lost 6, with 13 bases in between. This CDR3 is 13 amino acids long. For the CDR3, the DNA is TGTGCCAGCAGCCCGGTAGGGGTTGGCGAGCAGTACTTC. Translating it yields CASSPVGVGEQYF.

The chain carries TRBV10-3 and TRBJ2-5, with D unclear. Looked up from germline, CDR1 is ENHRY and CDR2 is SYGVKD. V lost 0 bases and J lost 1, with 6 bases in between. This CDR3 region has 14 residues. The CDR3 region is CAISESGGQETQYF. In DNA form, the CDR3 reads TGTGCCATCAGTGAGTCGGGTGGCCAAGAGACCCAGTACTTC.

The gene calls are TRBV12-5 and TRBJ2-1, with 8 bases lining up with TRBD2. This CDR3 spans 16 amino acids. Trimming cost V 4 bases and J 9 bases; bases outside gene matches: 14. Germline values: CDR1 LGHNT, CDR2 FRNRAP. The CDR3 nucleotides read TGTGCTAGTGGTTCCCGTCTAGCGGGTTATGTGGGTGAGCAGTTCTTC. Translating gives CASGSRLAGYVGEQFF.

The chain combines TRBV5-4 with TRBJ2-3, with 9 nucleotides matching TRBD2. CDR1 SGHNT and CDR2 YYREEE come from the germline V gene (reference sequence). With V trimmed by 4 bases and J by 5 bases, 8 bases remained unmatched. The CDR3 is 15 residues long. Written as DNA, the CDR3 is TGTGCCAGCAGCGGGCTCGCGGGAGGGCGAGATACGCAGTATTTT. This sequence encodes CASSGLAGGRDTQYF.

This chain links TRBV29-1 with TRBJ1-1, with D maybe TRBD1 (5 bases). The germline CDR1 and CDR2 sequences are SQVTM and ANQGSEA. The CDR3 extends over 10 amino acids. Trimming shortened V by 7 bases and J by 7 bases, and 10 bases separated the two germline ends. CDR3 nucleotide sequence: TGCAGCGCCAGGGACCTTGAAGCTTTCTTT. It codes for CSARDLEAFF.

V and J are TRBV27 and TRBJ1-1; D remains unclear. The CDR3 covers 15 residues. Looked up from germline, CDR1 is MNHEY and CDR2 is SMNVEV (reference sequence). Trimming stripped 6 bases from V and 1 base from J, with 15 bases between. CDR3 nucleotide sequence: TGTGCCAGCAGGGACCGAAAGACGGGGAACACTGAAGCTTTCTTT. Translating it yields CASRDRKTGNTEAFF.

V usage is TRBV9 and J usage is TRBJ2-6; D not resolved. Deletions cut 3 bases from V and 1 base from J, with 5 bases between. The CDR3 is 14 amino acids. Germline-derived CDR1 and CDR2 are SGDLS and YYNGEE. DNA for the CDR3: TGTGCCAGCAGCGGACTTTCTGGGGCCAACGTCCTGACTTTC. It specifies CASSGLSGANVLTF.

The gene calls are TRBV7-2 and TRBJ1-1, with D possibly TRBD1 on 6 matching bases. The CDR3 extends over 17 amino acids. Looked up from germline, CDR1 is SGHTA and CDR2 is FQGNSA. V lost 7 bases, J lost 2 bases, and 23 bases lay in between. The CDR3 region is CASTGWVRGGGNTEAFF. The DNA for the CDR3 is TGTGCCAGCACCGGATGGGTGAGGGGGGGTGGTAACACTGAAGCTTTCTTT.

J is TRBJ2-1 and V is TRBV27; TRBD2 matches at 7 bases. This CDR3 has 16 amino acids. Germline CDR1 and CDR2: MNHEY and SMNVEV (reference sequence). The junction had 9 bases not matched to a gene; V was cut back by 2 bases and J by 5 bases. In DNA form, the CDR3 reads TGTGCCAGCAGTTTAATGGGGATTCTAGCGGACAATGAGCAGTTCTTC. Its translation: CASSLMGILADNEQFF.

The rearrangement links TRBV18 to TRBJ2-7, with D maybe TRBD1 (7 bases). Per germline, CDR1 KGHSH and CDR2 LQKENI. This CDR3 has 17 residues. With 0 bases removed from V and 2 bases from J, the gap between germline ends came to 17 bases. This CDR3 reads CASSPPRQGLGTYEQYF. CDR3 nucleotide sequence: TGTGCCAGCTCACCACCCAGACAGGGACTGGGGACCTACGAGCAGTACTTC.

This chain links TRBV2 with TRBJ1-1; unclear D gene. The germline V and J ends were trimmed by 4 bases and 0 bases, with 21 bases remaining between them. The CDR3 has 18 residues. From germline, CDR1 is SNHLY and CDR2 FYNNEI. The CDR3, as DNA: TGTGCCAGCAGTGTAAGGCTCAGCGACCCTCAAATGAACACTGAAGCTTTCTTT. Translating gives CASSVRLSDPQMNTEAFF.

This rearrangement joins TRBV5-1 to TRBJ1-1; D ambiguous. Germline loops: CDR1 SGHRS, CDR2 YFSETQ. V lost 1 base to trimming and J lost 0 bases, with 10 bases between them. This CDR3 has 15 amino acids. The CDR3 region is CASSLHTLMNTEAFF. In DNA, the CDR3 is TGCGCCAGCAGCTTGCACACCCTTATGAACACTGAAGCTTTCTTT.

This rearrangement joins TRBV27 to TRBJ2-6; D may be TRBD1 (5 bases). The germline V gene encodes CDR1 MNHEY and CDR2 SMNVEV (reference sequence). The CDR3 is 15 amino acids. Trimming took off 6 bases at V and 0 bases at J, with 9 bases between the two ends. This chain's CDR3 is CASSPGSSGANVLTF. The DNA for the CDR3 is TGTGCCAGCAGCCCAGGGTCCTCTGGGGCCAACGTCCTGACTTTC. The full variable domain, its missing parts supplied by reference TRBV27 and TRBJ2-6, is EAQVTQNPRYLITVTGKKLTVTCSQNMNHEYMSWYRQDPGLGLRQIYYSMNVEVTDKGDVPEGYKVSRKEKRNFPLILESPSPNQTSLYFCASSPGSSGANVLTFGAGSRLTVL.

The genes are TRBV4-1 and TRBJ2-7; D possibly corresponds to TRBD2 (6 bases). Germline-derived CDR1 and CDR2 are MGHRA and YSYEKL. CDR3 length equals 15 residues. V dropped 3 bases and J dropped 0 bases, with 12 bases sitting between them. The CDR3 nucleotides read TGCGCCAGCAGCCATTCCGTGGGGGGCTCCTACGAGCAGTACTTC. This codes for CASSHSVGGSYEQYF.

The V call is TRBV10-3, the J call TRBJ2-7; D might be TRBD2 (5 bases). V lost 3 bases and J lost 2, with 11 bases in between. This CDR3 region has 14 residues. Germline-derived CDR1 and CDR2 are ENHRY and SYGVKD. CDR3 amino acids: CAISEAVTTYEQYF. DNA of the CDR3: TGTGCCATCAGTGAAGCGGTTACAACCTACGAGCAGTACTTC.

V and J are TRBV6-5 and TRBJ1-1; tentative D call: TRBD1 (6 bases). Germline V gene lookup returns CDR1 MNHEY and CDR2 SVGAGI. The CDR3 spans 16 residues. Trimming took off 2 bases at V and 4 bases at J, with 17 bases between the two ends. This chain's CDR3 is CASSYAQAAGVTEAFF. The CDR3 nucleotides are TGTGCCAGCAGTTACGCTCAGGCGGCAGGGGTCACTGAAGCTTTCTTT.

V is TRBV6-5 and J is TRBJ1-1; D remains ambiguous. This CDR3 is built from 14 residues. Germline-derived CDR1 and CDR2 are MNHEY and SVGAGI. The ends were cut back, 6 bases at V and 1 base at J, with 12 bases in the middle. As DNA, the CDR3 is TGTGCCAGCAGGTCCGGACTGACGAACACTGAAGCTTTCTTT. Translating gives CASRSGLTNTEAFF.

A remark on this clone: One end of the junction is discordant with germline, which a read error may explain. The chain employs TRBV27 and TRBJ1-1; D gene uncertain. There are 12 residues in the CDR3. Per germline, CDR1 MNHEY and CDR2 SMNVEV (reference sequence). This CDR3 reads CASGFINTEAFF. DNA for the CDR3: TGTGCCAGCGGTTTTATAAACACTGAAGCTTTCTTT.

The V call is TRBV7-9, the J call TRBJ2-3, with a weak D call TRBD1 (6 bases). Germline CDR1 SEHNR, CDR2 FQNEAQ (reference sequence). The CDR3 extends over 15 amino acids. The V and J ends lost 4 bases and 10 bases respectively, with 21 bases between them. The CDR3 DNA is TGTGCCAGCAGCTCAAGGGGGAACAGGGAGAGTGCGCAGTATTTT. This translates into CASSSRGNRESAQYF.

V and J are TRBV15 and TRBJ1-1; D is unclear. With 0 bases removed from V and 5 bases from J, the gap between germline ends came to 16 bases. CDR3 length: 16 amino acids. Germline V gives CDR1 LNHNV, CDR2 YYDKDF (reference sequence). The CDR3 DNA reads TGTGCCACCAGCAGAGAGAGGGTCAGGATCGGGACTGAAGCTTTCTTT. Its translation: CATSRERVRIGTEAFF.

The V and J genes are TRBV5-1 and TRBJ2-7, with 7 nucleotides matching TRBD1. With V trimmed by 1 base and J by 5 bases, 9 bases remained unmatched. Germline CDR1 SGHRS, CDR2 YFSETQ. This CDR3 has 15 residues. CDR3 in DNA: TGCGCCAGCAGCTTGACAGGGGCCCTACCCGACGAGCAGTACTTC. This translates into CASSLTGALPDEQYF.

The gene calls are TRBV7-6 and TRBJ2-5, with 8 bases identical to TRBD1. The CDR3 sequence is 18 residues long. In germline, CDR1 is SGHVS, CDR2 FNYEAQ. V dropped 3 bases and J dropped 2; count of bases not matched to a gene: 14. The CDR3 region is CASSFYGQGTVKQETQYF. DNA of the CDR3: TGTGCCAGCAGCTTTTACGGACAGGGAACGGTAAAACAAGAGACCCAGTACTTC.

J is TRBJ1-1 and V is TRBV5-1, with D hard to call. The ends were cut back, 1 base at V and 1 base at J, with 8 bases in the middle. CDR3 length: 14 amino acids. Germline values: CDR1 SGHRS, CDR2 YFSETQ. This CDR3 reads CASSLIDGNTEAFF. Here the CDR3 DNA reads TGCGCCAGCAGCTTGATTGACGGGAACACTGAAGCTTTCTTT.

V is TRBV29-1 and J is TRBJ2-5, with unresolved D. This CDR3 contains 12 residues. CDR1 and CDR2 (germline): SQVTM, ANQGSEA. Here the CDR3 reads CSILPGQETQYF. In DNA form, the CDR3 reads TGCAGTATACTCCCGGGCCAAGAGACCCAGTACTTC.

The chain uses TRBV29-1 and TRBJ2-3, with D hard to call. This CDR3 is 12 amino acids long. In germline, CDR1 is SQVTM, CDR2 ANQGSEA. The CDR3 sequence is CSLNKGTDTQYF. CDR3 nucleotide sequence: TGCAGTCTGAACAAGGGCACAGATACGCAGTATTTT.

This chain's CDR3 is CASSLLPHSGKVKFEQFF. CDR3 nucleotide sequence: TGCGCCAGCAGCCTCCTTCCCCATAGCGGGAAAGTTAAGTTTGAGCAGTTCTTC. The chain links TRBV5-1 to TRBJ2-1; 8 bases fit TRBD2. J gave up 9 bases and V 4 bases, and 21 bases lay outside the gene matches. Germline-derived CDR1 and CDR2 are SGHRS and YFSETQ. This CDR3 comprises 18 residues.

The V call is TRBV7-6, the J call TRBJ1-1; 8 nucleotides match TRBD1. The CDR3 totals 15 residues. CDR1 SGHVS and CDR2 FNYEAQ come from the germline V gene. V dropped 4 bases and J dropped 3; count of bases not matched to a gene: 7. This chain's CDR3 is CASSSGQGVDTEAFF. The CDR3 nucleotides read TGTGCCAGCAGCTCTGGACAGGGTGTGGACACTGAAGCTTTCTTT.

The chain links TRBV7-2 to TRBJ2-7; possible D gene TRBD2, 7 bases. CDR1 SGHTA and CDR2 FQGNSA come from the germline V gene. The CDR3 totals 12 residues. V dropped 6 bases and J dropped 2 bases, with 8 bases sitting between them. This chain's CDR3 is CASRGGPYEQYF. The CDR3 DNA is TGTGCCAGCAGGGGGGGGCCCTACGAGCAGTACTTC.

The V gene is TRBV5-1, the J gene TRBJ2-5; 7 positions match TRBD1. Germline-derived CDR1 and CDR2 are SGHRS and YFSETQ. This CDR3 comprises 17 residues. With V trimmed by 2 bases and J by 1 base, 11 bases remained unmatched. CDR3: CASSFGIRAGGQETQYF. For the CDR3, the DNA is TGCGCCAGCAGCTTTGGAATTAGGGCAGGGGGCCAAGAGACCCAGTACTTC.

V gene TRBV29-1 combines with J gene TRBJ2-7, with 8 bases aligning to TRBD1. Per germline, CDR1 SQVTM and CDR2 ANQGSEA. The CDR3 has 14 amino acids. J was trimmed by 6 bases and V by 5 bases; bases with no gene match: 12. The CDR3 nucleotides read TGCAGCGTTATCCTTGTGTCAGGGGGCGGCGAGCAGTACTTC. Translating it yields CSVILVSGGGEQYF.

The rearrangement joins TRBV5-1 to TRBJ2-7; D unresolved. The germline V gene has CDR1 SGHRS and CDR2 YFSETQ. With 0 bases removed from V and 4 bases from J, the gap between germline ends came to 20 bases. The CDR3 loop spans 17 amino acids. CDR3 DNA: TGCGCCAGCAGCTTGGCCCATGGAGCCTCTGCCGGGTACGAGCAGTACTTC. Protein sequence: CASSLAHGASAGYEQYF. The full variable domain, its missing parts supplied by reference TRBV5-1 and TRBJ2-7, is KAGVTQTPRYLIKTRGQQVTLSCSPISGHRSVSWYQQTPGQGLQFLFEYFSETQRNKGNFPGRFSGRQFSNSRSEMNVSTLELGDSALYLCASSLAHGASAGYEQYFGPGTRLTVT.

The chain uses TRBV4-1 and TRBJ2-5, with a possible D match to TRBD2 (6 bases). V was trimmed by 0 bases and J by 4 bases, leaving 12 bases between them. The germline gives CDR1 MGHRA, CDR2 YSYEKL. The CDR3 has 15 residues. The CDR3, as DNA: TGCGCCAGCAGCCAAGATCCCGGGAGTAGAGAGACCCAGTACTTC. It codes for CASSQDPGSRETQYF.